The 22 T cell receptor beta chains below all came from one sample that was sequenced in a study of CD8 T cells in Susac syndrome. Random hexamers served to reverse transcribe roughly 0.5 to 1 ug RNA. Each CDR3 protein gets one entry after TCRdb re-called the immunoSEQ multiplex PCR reads with MiXCR. This table holds 130,000 or so distinct CDR3 sequences, around 95% found once. Sequenced sample: CD4+ T cells from PBMCs. The receptors shown here come from a human donor with multiple sclerosis.

The DNA of the CDR3 is TGTGCCAGCAGCCACACAGGGGGCTTCAACACTGAAGCTTTCTTT. It codes for CASSHTGGFNTEAFF. The V gene is TRBV3-1, the J gene TRBJ1-1; 9 nucleotides align to TRBD1. The V gene end was trimmed by 3 bases and the J gene end by 2 bases; junction bases not matched to a gene: 4. Looked up from germline, CDR1 is LGHDT and CDR2 is YNNKEL (reference sequence). The CDR3 extends over 15 amino acids.

The CDR3 sequence is CASSQLSGRSYEQYF. Here the CDR3 DNA reads TGTGCCAGCAGCCAACTTAGCGGGAGAAGCTACGAGCAGTACTTC. The genes are TRBV14 and TRBJ2-7; 9 bases line up with TRBD2. The germline CDR1 and CDR2 sequences are SGHDN and FVKESK. Losses at the gene ends were 2 bases for V and 3 bases for J; bases not matched to a gene: 5. The CDR3 totals 15 residues.

This clonotype came up once. The gene calls are TRBV20-1 and TRBJ2-1, with 10 bases that match TRBD2. V was pared by 6 bases and J by 4 bases, with 6 bases of the junction left unmatched. The CDR3 runs to 14 residues. Germline V lookup: CDR1 DFQATT, CDR2 SNEGSKA (reference sequence). The CDR3 sequence: CSAELAGKYNEQFF. The DNA of the CDR3 is TGCAGTGCGGAACTAGCGGGAAAATACAATGAGCAGTTCTTC.

The chain recombines TRBV5-1 with TRBJ2-2, with D maybe TRBD1 (6 bases). V gave up 4 bases and J gave up 4 bases, with 14 bases separating them. The CDR3 runs 15 residues. CDR1 is SGHRS, CDR2 YFSETQ, per germline. Written as DNA, the CDR3 is TGCGCCAGCAGCGTACAACAGGGAACCACCGGGGAGCTGTTTTTT. Its protein is CASSVQQGTTGELFF. The variable domain in full, completed from reference TRBV5-1 and TRBJ2-2, reads KAGVTQTPRYLIKTRGQQVTLSCSPISGHRSVSWYQQTPGQGLQFLFEYFSETQRNKGNFPGRFSGRQFSNSRSEMNVSTLELGDSALYLCASSVQQGTTGELFFGEGSRLTVL.

The rearrangement uses TRBV29-1 and TRBJ2-7, with TRBD2 as a possible D gene (6 bases). Trimming removed 4 bases from V and 2 bases from J, with 12 bases in between. The germline V gene has CDR1 SQVTM and CDR2 ANQGSEA. The CDR3 has 13 amino acids. The CDR3 region has the DNA TGCAGCGTTGGGATCGGGAGAACCTACGAGCAGTACTTC. Residues: CSVGIGRTYEQYF.

This clonotype has only one observation. V gene TRBV7-2 combines with J gene TRBJ2-7; TRBD1 might be the D (6 bases). CDR1 SGHTA and CDR2 FQGNSA come from the germline V gene. This CDR3 is 15 amino acids long. V lost 1 base to trimming and J lost 6 bases, with 16 bases between them. DNA of the CDR3: TGTGCCAGCAGCTTAGATGCAGGGGTTCGTAGCGAGCAGTACTTC. Translated: CASSLDAGVRSEQYF.

CDR3 in amino acids: CASSQTQGEAFF. CDR3 DNA sequence: TGCGCCAGCAGCCAAACACAGGGGGAAGCTTTCTTT. The chain couples TRBV4-1 to TRBJ1-1; 7 bases fit TRBD1. Germline CDR1 MGHRA, CDR2 YSYEKL. V shed 2 bases and J 8 bases; nucleotides not matched to a gene: 2. The length of the CDR3 is 12 residues.

The chain joins TRBV2 to TRBJ2-7; D uncertain. Germline values: CDR1 SNHLY, CDR2 FYNNEI. Trimming took off 0 bases at V and 0 bases at J, with 9 bases between the two ends. This CDR3 is built from 15 residues. The DNA for the CDR3 is TGTGCCAGCAGTGAAGCTCGGGCTAGCTCCTACGAGCAGTACTTC. Translated, it gives CASSEARASSYEQYF.

The chain links TRBV28 to TRBJ1-5, with 8 bases lining up with TRBD1. Germline trimming cut 4 bases from V and 1 base from J; bases unmatched to any gene: 6. Looked up from germline, CDR1 is MDHEN and CDR2 is SYDVKM. The CDR3 extends over 16 amino acids. DNA of the CDR3: TGTGCCAGCAGTTCCTCAGGGGGCCAGAGCAATCAGCCCCAGCATTTT. Translated, it gives CASSSSGGQSNQPQHF.

The chain links TRBV30 to TRBJ1-4, with TRBD1 matching over 8 bases. Trimming cost V 3 bases and J 13 bases; bases outside gene matches: 4. There are 11 residues in the CDR3. The germline V gene has CDR1 GTSNPN and CDR2 SVGIG (reference sequence). CDR3 bases: TGTGCCTGGAGGAGACAGGGGCCACTGTTTTTT. The encoded protein is CAWRRQGPLFF.

This clonotype was seen just once. The gene calls are TRBV5-1 and TRBJ2-5, with D possibly TRBD1 on 5 matching bases. Germline V gene data show CDR1 as SGHRS and CDR2 as YFSETQ. Trimming cost V 6 bases and J 0 bases, with 9 bases left between them. The CDR3 is 13 residues long. CDR3 in DNA: TGCGCCAGCAAACAGGCAGACCAAGAGACCCAGTACTTC. It translates to CASKQADQETQYF.

CDR3 in amino acids: CASRLSGGNEQFF. The CDR3 bases are TGTGCCAGCAGACTTAGCGGGGGGAATGAGCAGTTCTTC. This chain uses TRBV7-9 with TRBJ2-1; TRBD2 matches 10 bases. The CDR3 loop spans 13 amino acids. J gave up 7 bases and V 6 bases, and 3 bases lay outside the gene matches. Germline V gene sequence: CDR1 SEHNR, CDR2 FQNEAQ (reference sequence).

This clonotype has a handful of counts. The V gene is TRBV6-1, the J gene TRBJ2-1, with D unresolved. Trimming stripped 6 bases from V and 3 bases from J, with 15 bases between. The CDR3 has 15 amino acids. Germline loops: CDR1 MNHNS, CDR2 SASEGT. The CDR3 protein is CASSPRMSYYNEQFF. The CDR3 nucleotides are TGTGCCAGCAGCCCTAGGATGTCCTACTACAATGAGCAGTTCTTC.

The chain joins TRBV30 to TRBJ1-6; the D gene is possibly TRBD1 (5 bases). Trimming pared 1 base from V and 5 bases from J, leaving 9 bases between. This CDR3 contains 14 residues. Germline CDR1 and CDR2: GTSNPN and SVGIG (reference sequence). CDR3 protein: CAWSGGTDNSPLHF. The CDR3 DNA follows: TGTGCCTGGAGTGGGGGGACGGATAATTCACCCCTCCACTTT.

V usage is TRBV5-1 and J usage is TRBJ2-7; D call uncertain. CDR3 length: 14 residues. CDR1 is SGHRS, CDR2 YFSETQ, per germline. V was pared by 0 bases and J by 2 bases, with 9 bases between. The CDR3 spells CASSLGPSTYEQYF. In nucleotides, the CDR3 is TGCGCCAGCAGCTTGGGACCGTCGACCTACGAGCAGTACTTC.

The chain carries TRBV3-1 and TRBJ2-7, with a possible D match to TRBD2 (6 bases). The CDR3 sequence is 12 residues long. The germline CDR1 and CDR2 sequences are LGHDT and YNNKEL (reference sequence). V gave up 6 bases and J gave up 6 bases, with 12 bases separating them. The CDR3 reads CASRKGGREQYF. DNA of the CDR3: TGTGCCAGCAGAAAGGGAGGACGCGAGCAGTACTTC.

V and J are TRBV30 and TRBJ2-7, with TRBD1 identical over 8 bases. J lost 5 bases, V lost 1 base, and 7 bases had no gene match. The CDR3 length is 14 residues. Germline values: CDR1 GTSNPN, CDR2 SVGIG (reference sequence). DNA for the CDR3: TGTGCCTGGAGTGCCCTTCCGGACAGGGACGAGCAGTACTTC. Protein product: CAWSALPDRDEQYF.

The V and J genes are TRBV3-1 and TRBJ1-1, with 7 bases fitting TRBD1. This CDR3 comprises 17 residues. V lost 1 base, J lost 1 base, and 9 bases stayed unmatched. Germline lookup yields CDR1 LGHDT and CDR2 YNNKEL (reference sequence). The CDR3 spells CASSQGPGRGRNTEAFF. The CDR3, as DNA: TGTGCCAGCAGCCAAGGCCCGGGCAGGGGGAGGAACACTGAAGCTTTCTTT.

The rearrangement joins TRBV24-1 to TRBJ2-7; tentative D call: TRBD2 (6 bases). Trimming left V 5 bases short and J 3 bases short, with 10 bases between. Germline-derived CDR1 and CDR2 are KGHDR and SFDVKD. There are 13 residues in the CDR3. The CDR3 region is CATSAEGNYEQYF. The CDR3 DNA follows: TGTGCCACCAGTGCGGAGGGCAACTACGAGCAGTACTTC.

V usage is TRBV9 and J usage is TRBJ2-3; 11 bases fit TRBD2. V was pared by 3 bases and J by 15 bases, with 6 bases of the junction left unmatched. The V gene's germline CDR1 is SGDLS and CDR2 YYNGEE. The CDR3 has 12 residues. Written as DNA, the CDR3 is TGTGCCAGCAGCGGTACTAGCGGGAGTTTATATTTT. It specifies CASSGTSGSLYF.

This clonotype was observed once. The chain has TRBV15 and TRBJ1-6; D gene uncertain. Germline CDR1 and CDR2: LNHNV and YYDKDF (reference sequence). This CDR3 comprises 13 residues. V lost 0 bases and J lost 13, with 10 bases in between. The CDR3 sequence is CATSREPGPPLHF. The CDR3 DNA sequence: TGTGCCACCAGCAGAGAACCAGGACCCCCCCTCCACTTT. Full variable domain (remainder filled in from reference TRBV15 and TRBJ1-6): DAMVIQNPRYQVTQFGKPVTLSCSQTLNHNVMYWYQQKSSQAPKLLFHYYDKDFNNEADTPDNFQSRRPNTSFCFLDIRSPGLGDTAMYLCATSREPGPPLHFGNGTRLTVT.

This chain connects TRBV19 to TRBJ2-1, with 8 bases lining up with TRBD2. The germline V gene encodes CDR1 LNHDA and CDR2 SQIVND (reference sequence). Unmatched junction bases numbered 13, after V lost 6 bases and J lost 6 bases. This CDR3 has 16 amino acids. The CDR3 sequence is CASRRTSKRPSNEQFF. The CDR3 DNA sequence: TGTGCCAGTAGGAGGACTAGCAAGAGGCCTTCCAATGAGCAGTTCTTC.